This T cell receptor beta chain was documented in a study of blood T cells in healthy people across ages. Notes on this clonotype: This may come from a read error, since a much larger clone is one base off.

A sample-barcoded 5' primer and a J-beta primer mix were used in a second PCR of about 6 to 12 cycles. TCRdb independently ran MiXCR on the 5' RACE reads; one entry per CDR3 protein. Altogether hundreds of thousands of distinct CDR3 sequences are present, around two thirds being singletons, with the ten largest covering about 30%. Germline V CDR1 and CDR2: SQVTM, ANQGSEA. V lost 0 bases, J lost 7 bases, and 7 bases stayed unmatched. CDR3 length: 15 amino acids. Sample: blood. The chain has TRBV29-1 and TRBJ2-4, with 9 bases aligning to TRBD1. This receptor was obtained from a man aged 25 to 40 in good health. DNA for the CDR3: TGCAGCGTTGAAGATAGCGACAGGGGGACGAACATTCAGTACTTC. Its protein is CSVEDSDRGTNIQYF.